This T cell receptor beta chain was captured by sequencing in a study of response to subunit inactivated influenza vaccine. The CDR3 runs to 15 residues. Looked up from germline, CDR1 is SGHRS and CDR2 is YFSETQ. Deletions cut 0 bases from V and 5 bases from J, with 14 bases between. TCRdb recomputed calls from the RT-PCR reads with MiXCR, one row per CDR3 protein. Among roughly 700,000 distinct CDR3 sequences listed, about 15% were seen once. Sequences were derived from PBMCs from blood, sampled 11 to 12 days after vaccination. The chain is built from TRBV5-1 and TRBJ2-5; tentatively, D is TRBD1 (5 bases). This TCR came from a man aged 45-60 years who received an inactivated influenza vaccine. CDR3 DNA sequence: TGCGCCAGCAGCTTGGTTCCAGGGTCTATGGAGACCCAGTACTTC. It specifies CASSLVPGSMETQYF.